This TCR beta chain was captured in a study of vaccination effects on CD4 cells after COVID-19 (dated by TCRdb to the early 2020s). Background for the entire study: Participants received two doses of either the BNT162b2 or the mRNA-1273 mRNA SARS-CoV-2 vaccine. A total of ten to eleven COVID-19 convalescent patients and several SARS-CoV-2-naive healthy vaccine recipients were included in the full study. In the study, cultures from other donors were sequenced using the Oncomine TCR Beta short-read assay on an Illumina iSeq 100. The study compared SARS-CoV-2 spike-specific CD4+ TCR repertoires before and after mRNA vaccination in COVID-19 convalescent patients and infection-naive vaccine recipients.

In the case of this clone: The antigen it recognizes is unknown. Base qualities are not provided; no much larger clone lies one nucleotide away.

Libraries were built with the immunoSEQ multiplex PCR assay. DNA from the cultured, isolated CD4+ T cells was subjected to TCR beta CDR3 sequencing. The source study handled its data this way. Non-productive TCR sequences were removed and reads were trimmed to the CDR3 region, keeping CDR3s of at least 7 amino acids. Antigen-specific clonotypes were identified with the MANAFEST web app by comparing expansion in peptide wells against reference cultures. For clones to be considered positive, expansion at FDR<0.05 versus reference and all other wells, an odds ratio above 5, and a frequency above 0.1% in two replicate wells were required. A clonotype was called cross-reactive if it was significantly expanded both in SARS-CoV-2 spike wells and in at least one common cold coronavirus spike condition. Using the stringdist R package, CDR3 similarity was measured by Levenshtein distance, and unrooted trees were constructed with ape in R 3.6.1. Not all clones reach the TCRdb copy of this immuneACCESS table, which keeps in-frame sequences only. Checked studies attribute under half of the gap to unresolved V genes and leave the rest unexplained. V and J calls and clone size are those listed in that table; D and trimming were worked out from the DNA. The sample records roughly 27,000 clones, 65% to 75% of which are singletons. The ten most abundant clones make up roughly a tenth of the sample.

Broader findings and caveats from the paper: At late post-vaccination timepoints, both infection-induced and vaccine-induced clones showed marked clonal contraction, consistent with waning T cell responses. In healthy vaccine recipients, vaccine-induced clones were almost all SARS-CoV-2 mono-reactive, with only 1 of 255 being cross-reactive with common cold coronaviruses. Limitations of the study were the small number of convalescent patients and the absence of early post-infection timepoints.

To identify antigen-specific CD4+ T cell clonotypes by their expansion, the ViraFEST assay first stimulated PBMC with viral peptide pools and then applied TCR sequencing. After 10 to 11 days of culture, CD4+ T cells were isolated with the EasySep CD4+ T cell isolation kit. None of the healthy vaccine recipients had a prior SARS-CoV-2 infection, which was confirmed by nucleocapsid antibody tests that came back negative both before and after vaccination. Each well held 2 million to 2.5 million PBMC cultured in IMDM containing approximately 5.2% human AB serum, roughly 10 IU/ml IL-2 and gentamicin, along with around 11 ug/ml peptides. Half of the culture medium was replaced with fresh IL-2-containing medium on days 3 and 7. Unless otherwise noted, each peptide stimulation condition was cultured in triplicate wells. PBMC were separated from whole blood using Ficoll-Paque Plus gradient centrifugation and were then either cryopreserved at -140C or used fresh. The overlapping peptide pools covered the spike proteins of SARS-CoV-2 as well as those of the common cold coronaviruses HCoV-NL63, HCoV-OC43 and HCoV-229E. Genomic DNA was extracted from cultured CD4+ T cells with the QIAamp micro DNA kit.

The source material was CD4+ T cells from PBMCs cultured with SARS-CoV-2 spike peptides, sampled before COVID-19 vaccination. According to the study, the label for this sample's cell subset or site signals: SARS-CoV-2 spike overlapping peptide pool stimulation. This receptor was identified in a human donor who received a COVID-19 vaccine.

Read as DNA, the sequence is TGTGCCAGCTCACCACCCTCGACGGAAAAAAACATTCAGTACTTC. Its translation is CASSPPSTEKNIQYF. The sequence links TRBV18 to TRBJ2-4; the D segment cannot be called with confidence. Measured from the cysteine to the phenylalanine, the CDR3 is 15 residues long. Of the read, only the CDR3 DNA is kept; its 45 bases are in frame from base 1. The germline V gene encodes CDR1 KGHSH and CDR2 LQKENI. Deletion took 0 bases off V and 4 bases off J, with a span of 10 bases between the germline ends.